This T cell receptor (beta chain) was recorded in a study of blood T cells in healthy people across ages. General observations from the study: Estimates of diversity drawn from one million T cells were considered underestimates. For the donors, CMV status was unknown and possibly confounded expanded clonotype changes.

Extractions gave at least 6 micrograms of total RNA per sample. To note about this clonotype: Its antigen is currently unknown.

Through a sample-barcoded 5' primer and a J-beta primer mix, a second PCR was run for roughly 6 to 11 cycles. TCRdb re-analysed the 5' RACE reads in MiXCR, keeping a single row per CDR3 protein. The data show 1.5 million to 2 million distinct CDR3 sequences, 28% seen once. CDR3 length: 12 residues. Germline assignment: CDR1 SQVTM and CDR2 ANQGSEA. Trimming took off 6 bases at V and 8 bases at J, with 16 bases between the two ends. This chain joins TRBV29-1 and TRBJ1-2, with D perhaps TRBD1 (5 bases). This TCR was recovered from a woman in her twenties or thirties in good health. The sequenced sample was blood. The CDR3 DNA reads TGCAGCGTCCCGGACGGGGGTAAGGGCTACACCTTC. Amino acids: CSVPDGGKGYTF.